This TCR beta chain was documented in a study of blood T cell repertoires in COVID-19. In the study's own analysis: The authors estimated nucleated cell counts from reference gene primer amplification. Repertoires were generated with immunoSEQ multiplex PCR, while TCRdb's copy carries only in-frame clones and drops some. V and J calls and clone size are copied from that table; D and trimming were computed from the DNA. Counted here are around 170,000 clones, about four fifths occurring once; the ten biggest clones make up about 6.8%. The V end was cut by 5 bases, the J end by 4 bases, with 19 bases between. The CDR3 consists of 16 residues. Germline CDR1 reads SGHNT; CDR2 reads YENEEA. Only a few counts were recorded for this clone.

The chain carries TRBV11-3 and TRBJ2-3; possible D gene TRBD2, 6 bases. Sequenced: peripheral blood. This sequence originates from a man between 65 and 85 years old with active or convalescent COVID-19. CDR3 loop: CASSQGGTGGADTQYF. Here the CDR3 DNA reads TGTGCCAGCAGCCAGGGCGGGACCGGGGGAGCAGATACGCAGTATTTT.